The 5 T cell receptor beta chains below all came from one sample that was sequenced in a study of T cell repertoires in cytomegalovirus infection. The antigens for these receptors are not known. TCRdb ran MiXCR on the reads and lists one entry per CDR3 protein. In the table there are about 830,000 distinct CDR3 sequences, approximately 29% of which are singletons. The sequencing here drew on cultured CD8+ T cells from PBMCs, taken from culture after CMV antigen stimulation. Receptors originate from a human donor in good health (CMV status not recorded). Some clones in this sample may be carry-over from other donors' samples.

The chain has TRBV7-9 and TRBJ2-2; D not resolved. V gave up 4 bases and J gave up 5 bases, with 17 bases separating them. CDR3 length: 16 amino acids. Germline V gene data show CDR1 as SEHNR and CDR2 as FQNEAQ (reference sequence). The CDR3 DNA follows: TGTGCCAGCAGCTCCCCGGGCAGGTCAAGAACCGGGGAGCTGTTTTTT. Translated, it gives CASSSPGRSRTGELFF. Drawing the rest from reference TRBV7-9 and TRBJ2-2, the complete variable domain is DTGVSQNPRHKITKRGQNVTFRCDPISEHNRLYWYRQTLGQGPEFLTYFQNEAQLEKSRLLSDRFSAERPKGSFSTLEIQRTEQGDSAMYLCASSSPGRSRTGELFFGEGSRLTVL.

The V call is TRBV7-9, the J call TRBJ2-5; no definite D call. There are 14 residues in the CDR3. Between the trimmed V and J ends, which lost 1 base and 2 bases, there was a span of 8 bases. The germline CDR1 and CDR2 sequences are SEHNR and FQNEAQ (reference sequence). CDR3 residues: CASSLEEQQETQYF. DNA for the CDR3: TGTGCCAGCAGCTTAGAGGAACAGCAAGAGACCCAGTACTTC.

V usage is TRBV7-9 and J usage is TRBJ1-1; D possibly corresponds to TRBD1 (5 bases). Germline CDR1 SEHNR, CDR2 FQNEAQ (reference sequence). V was cut by 5 bases and J by 1 base, with 17 bases left in between. There are 16 residues in the CDR3. In DNA, the CDR3 is TGTGCCAGCAGCAAGGGGCGGGGGATTAAGAACACTGAAGCTTTCTTT. Amino acids: CASSKGRGIKNTEAFF.

With regard to this clonotype: This could be a read error, since a much larger clone is one nucleotide away. The J gene is TRBJ2-6, the V gene TRBV7-7; D is possibly TRBD1 (6 bases). There are 18 residues in the CDR3. In germline, CDR1 is SSHAT, CDR2 FNYEAQ (reference sequence). The CDR3: CASSYPRQASSGDNVLTF. The DNA for the CDR3 is TGTGCCAGCAGCTATCCGCGACAGGCGAGCTCTGGGGACAACGTCCTGACTTTC.

The rearrangement uses TRBV2 and TRBJ2-2; D gene unclear. Trimming shortened V by 9 bases and J by 4 bases, and 12 bases separated the two germline ends. The CDR3 runs to 13 residues. CDR1 SNHLY and CDR2 FYNNEI come from the germline V gene. The CDR3 DNA sequence: TGTGCCAGACAAAAGACACTCACCGGGGAGCTGTTTTTT. Its protein is CARQKTLTGELFF.